This T cell receptor (beta chain) derives from a study of blood T cell repertoires in COVID-19. Study at large: Both acute and convalescent COVID-19 samples were obtained from the United States, Italy and Spain.

The CDR3 runs 17 residues. Trimming cost V 0 bases and J 4 bases; bases outside gene matches: 14. CDR1 and CDR2 from the germline V gene are GTSNPN and SVGIG (reference sequence). Authors' processing steps: Amplification from reference gene primers served as the basis for estimated nucleated cell counts. TCRdb keeps only in-frame clones here, not all; method: immunoSEQ multiplex PCR. V and J calls and clone size are given by that table; D and trimming were obtained from the DNA. The table records about 380,000 clones, roughly 86% of them present only once. The sequenced sample consisted of peripheral blood. The rearrangement uses TRBV30 and TRBJ2-7; 8 bases agree with TRBD1. The sequence derives from a human donor with acute or convalescent COVID-19. The donor label of this sample is uncertain. CDR3 DNA: TGTGCCTGGAGTGTACTAGGATCGGACAGGGCCGCGTACGAGCAGTACTTC. Protein sequence: CAWSVLGSDRAAYEQYF.